These T cell receptor beta chains were read from a single sample in a study of T-cell reconstitution after alpha-beta-depleted transplantation in children. MiXCR, applied by TCRdb to the PCR reads, yields one record per CDR3 protein. Among about 640,000 distinct CDR3 sequences listed, 16% were seen once. This specimen was PBMCs from the stem cell graft donor, taken from the stem cell graft. These receptors were collected from a human donor who donated a stem cell graft to a child with acute myeloid leukemia. Both conserved end residues are part of each CDR3. The D gene is left open where the match is weak. Clone size is not always given. Where it is, it says once, few, many or a class for expanded clones.

d_call	clone_size	v_call	j_call	cdr3_nt	cdr3_aa
NA	many	TRBV29-1	TRBJ2-7	TGCAGCGTAAGCCATGGGATCAGCTCCTACGAGCAGTACTTC	CSVSHGISSYEQYF
TRBD2	few	TRBV2	TRBJ2-7	TGTGCCAGCAGTCGGACTAGCGGGGACTACGAGCAGTACTTC	CASSRTSGDYEQYF
NA	NA	TRBV21-1	TRBJ2-1	TGTGCCAGCAGCATAATCCGGGATTCCCAGTGGAATGAGCAGTTCTTC	CASSIIRDSQWNEQFF
NA	once	TRBV20-1	TRBJ2-1	TGCTGCGCTAGAGACTCCCAGGGGGGATCCTACAATGAGCAGTTCTTC	CCARDSQGGSYNEQFF
NA	many	TRBV12-3/TRBV12-4	TRBJ2-1	TGTGCCAGCGGGGTTAACAATGAGCAGTTCTTC	CASGVNNEQFF
NA	few	TRBV2	TRBJ2-7	TGTGCCAGCAGACCAGGGGAATTCCACGAGCAGTACTTC	CASRPGEFHEQYF
NA	many	TRBV20-1	TRBJ1-2	TGCAGTGCTAAAGCTGGCTACACCTTC	CSAKAGYTF
NA	many	TRBV5-1	TRBJ2-1	TGCGCCAGCAGCTTCCCCTCCTTCAATGAGCAGTTCTTC	CASSFPSFNEQFF
TRBD2	few	TRBV7-9	TRBJ2-1	TGTGCCAGCACCCGGGGGGACTCACGAACCTACAATGAGCAGTTCTTC	CASTRGDSRTYNEQFF
NA	many	TRBV12-3/TRBV12-4	TRBJ2-5	TGTGCCAGCAGTGAACGAGCGGGCCAAGAGACCCAGTACTTC	CASSERAGQETQYF
NA	many	TRBV10-3	TRBJ1-1	TGTGCCATCAGTTCACAGGGATTGAGGAACACTGAAGCTTTCTTT	CAISSQGLRNTEAFF
NA	many	TRBV9	TRBJ2-6	TGTGCCAGCAGCGAATCTAAAACAAGGAGAGGGGCCAACGTCCTGACTTTC	CASSESKTRRGANVLTF
TRBD2	many	TRBV5-1	TRBJ2-3	TGCGCCAGCAGCCTCCAGCGGGGGGCCGGGATAGATACGCAGTATTTT	CASSLQRGAGIDTQYF
NA	NA	TRBV3-1	TRBJ1-2	TGTGCCAGCAGCCCCATGTCCAGGGCCGGGGGCTACACCTTC	CASSPMSRAGGYTF
NA	many	TRBV20-1	TRBJ1-1	TGCAGTGCTTCCGGGGGCAAAGGAGCTTTCTTT	CSASGGKGAFF
TRBD1	many	TRBV29-1	TRBJ1-1	TGCAGCGTTGCCGGGACAGGGATCAACACTGAAGCTTTCTTT	CSVAGTGINTEAFF
NA	few	TRBV6-1	TRBJ1-2	TGTGCCAGCAGTATCAGCCCCGGAGTAGGAGCTAACTATGGCTACACCTTC	CASSISPGVGANYGYTF
NA	NA	TRBV5-1	TRBJ1-3	TGCGCCAGCGGTTCCCGGACCACGGACACCATATATTTT	CASGSRTTDTIYF
NA	many	TRBV7-2	TRBJ2-3	TGTGCCAGCAGCTTAGTTAAAAACTCGGGAGATACGCAGTATTTT	CASSLVKNSGDTQYF
TRBD2	many	TRBV12-3/TRBV12-4	TRBJ2-1	TGTGCCAGCAGTTTGCAGGGACTAGTGCCCAATGAGCAGTTCTTC	CASSLQGLVPNEQFF
NA	NA	TRBV28	TRBJ1-5	TGTGCCAGCAGTCTCCAGTGGTATTATCAGCCCCAGCATTTT	CASSLQWYYQPQHF
NA	many	TRBV20-1	TRBJ2-1	TGCAGTGCCGGACTCCGGACCTACAATGAGCAGTTCTTC	CSAGLRTYNEQFF
TRBD1	NA	TRBV12-3/TRBV12-4	TRBJ1-1	TGTGCCAGCAGGGTCAGGGGGGGAGGTAACACTGAAGCTTTCTTT	CASRVRGGGNTEAFF
NA	NA	TRBV12-3/TRBV12-4	TRBJ1-2	TGTGCCAGCAGTTTAGGCAGAAACAACTATGGCTACACCTTC	CASSLGRNNYGYTF
NA	NA	TRBV24-1	TRBJ2-1	TGTGCCACCAGAGGGACAATGGACAATGAGCAGTTCTTC	CATRGTMDNEQFF
NA	few	TRBV20-1	TRBJ2-5	TGCAGTGCTAGAGGAGGTAGTTCGGAGACCCAGTACTTC	CSARGGSSETQYF
NA	few	TRBV20-1	TRBJ1-5	TGCAGTGCTGTTGAGACAGAAAATAGGAAGCCCCAGCATTTT	CSAVETENRKPQHF
NA	many	TRBV29-1	TRBJ1-4	TGCAGCGTTGGTGGCAGGGGAGATGAAAAACTGTTTTTT	CSVGGRGDEKLFF
NA	NA	TRBV4-1	TRBJ2-3	TGCGCCAGCAGCCAAGACAACAGCGCTTTCACAGATACGCAGTATTTT	CASSQDNSAFTDTQYF
TRBD1	few	TRBV20-1	TRBJ2-1	TGCAGTGCTCTGATACCTCCGGGACAGGGGGTCTCATACAATGAGCAGTTCTTC	CSALIPPGQGVSYNEQFF
TRBD1	NA	TRBV12-3/TRBV12-4	TRBJ1-4	TGTGCCAGCAGTTCCCGGGACAGGGGACCACTTGAAAAACTGTTTTTT	CASSSRDRGPLEKLFF
NA	NA	TRBV5-1	TRBJ2-3	TGCGCCAGCAGCCCCTCGAGCGGGTTACCCACAGATACGCAGTATTTT	CASSPSSGLPTDTQYF
TRBD2	NA	TRBV18	TRBJ2-1	TGTGCCAGCTCACCACCTTCCTTTTTAGCGGGGGAGAGGGAGCAGTTCTTC	CASSPPSFLAGEREQFF
NA	many	TRBV20-1	TRBJ2-7	TGCAGTGCTCTTCACGGATACGAGCAGTACTTC	CSALHGYEQYF
TRBD1	NA	TRBV29-1	TRBJ2-5	TGCAGCGCAACGACAGGGGGGGGTGAGACCCAGTACTTC	CSATTGGGETQYF
TRBD1	few	TRBV28	TRBJ2-3	TGTGCCAGCCTCGGGACAGGGTATCGAACAGATACGCAGTATTTT	CASLGTGYRTDTQYF
NA	NA	TRBV7-2	TRBJ2-4	TGTGCCAGCAGCTTAGTAGTAGCCAAAAACATTCAGTACTTC	CASSLVVAKNIQYF
NA	few	TRBV4-2	TRBJ1-4	TGTGCCAGCATGGACGGGGGGCCAAGGGAAAAACTGTTTTTT	CASMDGGPREKLFF
TRBD2	NA	TRBV15	TRBJ2-2	TGTGCCACCAGCAGAGGACTAGCGGAGATGACCGGGGAGCTGTTTTTT	CATSRGLAEMTGELFF
TRBD2	many	TRBV20-1	TRBJ2-5	TGCAGTGCTAGAGACGGACTAGCGGCCAGTGGGACCCAGTACTTC	CSARDGLAASGTQYF
NA	many	TRBV20-1	TRBJ1-6	TGCAGTGCTAGAGCGGCGGGTGGCCGCTCCCCCCTCCACTTT	CSARAAGGRSPLHF
TRBD1	many	TRBV29-1	TRBJ2-2	TGCAGCGCCGAGGACAGGGCCACCGGGGAGCTGTTTTTT	CSAEDRATGELFF
TRBD1	few	TRBV4-3	TRBJ2-7	TGCGCCAGCAGCCAAGGTCCCGGGACAGGGAGCTACGAGCAGTACTTC	CASSQGPGTGSYEQYF
TRBD2	many	TRBV24-1	TRBJ2-5	TGTGCCACCAGTGATTTGGGGACTAGCGGGGCCCAAGAGACCCAGTACTTC	CATSDLGTSGAQETQYF
NA	many	TRBV10-2	TRBJ2-2	TGCGCCAGCGGTGGGGGCTCGGGCACCGGGGAGCTGTTTTTT	CASGGGSGTGELFF